This TCR beta chain emerged from a study of blood T cell repertoires in COVID-19. Authors' data handling: It was from reference gene primer amplification that nucleated cell counts were estimated. The method was immunoSEQ multiplex PCR; TCRdb's version includes in-frame clones alone and lacks a portion of them. V and J calls and clone size are as listed in that table; D and trimming were resolved from the DNA. Of over 600,000 clones detected, 75% to 90% appear once; the ten largest clones hold 0.2% to 0.3%. The material sequenced was peripheral blood. The sequence derives from a woman in her late teens or twenties with acute or convalescent COVID-19.

The CDR3 coding sequence is TGTGCCAGCAGCTCTGGGACAGGGAGGGCCTACGAGCAGTACTTC. This codes for CASSSGTGRAYEQYF. The V and J genes are TRBV7-9 and TRBJ2-7; 9 bases are a match to TRBD1. Germline-derived CDR1 and CDR2 are SEHNR and FQNEAQ (reference sequence). CDR3 size: 15 residues. V was clipped by 4 bases and J by 2 bases; unmatched bases: 6.